This T cell receptor (beta chain) is from a study of OX40 agonist ivuxolimab in advanced cancers. The CDR3 covers 15 residues. Germline CDR1 and CDR2: SGHRS and YFSETQ. With V trimmed by 4 bases and J by 7 bases, 11 bases remained unmatched. Clones were sequenced by immunoSEQ multiplex PCR, and TCRdb holds only the in-frame ones, with some missing. The sample contains 60,000 to 95,000 clones, roughly 90% of which appear only once. The V gene is TRBV5-1, the J gene TRBJ2-1; 7 bases fit TRBD2. Sequencing used CD4+ or CD8+ T cells sorted from blood, obtained in a trial of the OX40 agonist ivuxolimab. This clonotype originated in an adult with an advanced solid tumor such as melanoma, head and neck, liver or kidney cancer. As DNA, the CDR3 is TGCGCCAGCAGCACCCTAGCGGACAAGGGGAATGAGCAGTTCTTC. Amino acids: CASSTLADKGNEQFF.